This T cell receptor (beta chain) is from a study of molecular identifiers for immune sequencing clone quantification. Study context: Sequencing covered four of five parts into which replicate RNA from approximately 22,000 or 94,000 naive CD8 cells was split.

Naive CD8 T cells underwent sorting with the CD8+CD4-CCR7+CD45RA+ definition. A remark on this clonotype: As yet, its antigen is unknown. The junction departs from germline at one end; a sequencing error may be responsible.

General study points: Clones with over 20 RNA copies captured over 98% of effector molecules but under 1% of naive ones.

Germline CDR1 is SGHRS and CDR2 is YFSETQ. CDR3 length: 15 amino acids. Bulk TCR library preparation followed previously described methods with listed TCR primers. TCRdb reprocessed the PCR reads via MiXCR and lists one record per CDR3 protein. This table has about 86,000 distinct CDR3 sequences, about 23% appearing once. This sequence joins TRBV5-1 and TRBJ2-2, with D possibly being TRBD1 or TRBD2 (5 bases each). The material sequenced was naive CD8+ T cells from blood, with Jurkat cell RNA spiked in. The subset: FACS-sorted CD8+CD4-CCR7+CD45RA+ naive T cells. This sequence originates from a human donor in good health. Some libraries in this study had Jurkat cell RNA spiked in. The CDR3 bases are TGCGCCAGCACGACCCGGGGCGCGAACACCAGGGAGCTGTTTTTT. Translation gives CASTTRGANTRELFF.